A selection of T cell receptor beta chains follows, all from one sample in a study of cytomegalovirus exposure and HLA in healthy donors. Clones were read by immunoSEQ multiplex PCR, and TCRdb kept only the in-frame ones, dropping some. The table has approximately 150,000 clones, 72% seen once. Specimen: PBMCs. These receptors were taken from a human donor in good health. Both conserved end residues are part of each CDR3. The D gene is left open where the match is weak. Clone size is shown for a subset of rows, as once, few, many or a class of expanded clone.

j_gene	d_gene	v_gene	abundance	CDR3aa	CDR3nt
TRBJ1-2	NA	TRBV5-1	NA	CASSLTGLYGYTF	TGCGCCAGCAGCCTCACAGGGCTCTATGGCTACACCTTC
TRBJ2-4	TRBD1	TRBV2	NA	CASSDPRGLAKNIQYF	TGTGCCAGCAGCGACCCCAGGGGGCTGGCCAAAAACATTCAGTACTTC
TRBJ1-4	NA	TRBV6-6	few	CASRPPTGTNEKLFF	TGTGCCAGCAGGCCGCCCACAGGGACTAATGAAAAACTGTTTTTT
TRBJ2-5	TRBD1	TRBV5-4	NA	CASSLGDREGGTQYF	TGTGCCAGCAGCTTGGGGGACAGGGAAGGGGGGACCCAGTACTTC
TRBJ2-3	TRBD2	TRBV2	few	CASSGLAGGQYTQYF	TGTGCCAGCAGTGGACTAGCGGGGGGGCAGTATACGCAGTATTTT
TRBJ2-3	NA	TRBV6-5	NA	CASRKDGGADTQYF	TGTGCCAGCAGGAAGGACGGAGGGGCAGATACGCAGTATTTT
TRBJ2-3	NA	TRBV11-2	NA	CASSLERVKDTQYF	TGTGCCAGCAGCTTAGAGAGGGTTAAAGATACGCAGTATTTT
TRBJ1-2	NA	TRBV5-4	NA	CASSLSRDYGYTF	TGTGCCAGCAGCTTATCCCGGGACTATGGCTACACCTTC
TRBJ1-1	TRBD1	TRBV5-1	NA	CASSALTGGTEAFF	TGCGCCAGCAGCGCGTTGACAGGGGGCACTGAAGCTTTCTTT
TRBJ2-2	TRBD1	TRBV30	NA	CARPGQANTGELFF	TGTGCCCGACCGGGACAGGCGAACACCGGGGAGCTGTTTTTT
TRBJ1-2	NA	TRBV19	NA	CASSIVRGSYTF	TGTGCCAGTAGTATAGTGCGGGGAAGCTACACCTTC
TRBJ1-2	TRBD1	TRBV6-5	NA	CASSYRDRGGYTF	TGTGCCAGCAGTTACCGGGACAGGGGTGGCTACACCTTC
TRBJ1-2	TRBD1	TRBV9	NA	CASSGQGTNYGYTF	TGTGCCAGCAGCGGACAGGGGACTAACTATGGCTACACCTTC
TRBJ1-1	NA	TRBV5-1	NA	CASSREATMNTEAFF	TGCGCCAGCAGTAGAGAGGCGACGATGAACACTGAAGCTTTCTTT
TRBJ1-1	NA	TRBV7-9	NA	CASSFGVGEAFF	TGTGCCAGCAGCTTCGGGGTGGGTGAAGCTTTCTTT
TRBJ1-2	TRBD1	TRBV7-9	NA	CASSSVNGDRVHGYTF	TGTGCCAGCAGCTCTGTGAATGGGGACAGGGTCCATGGCTACACCTTC
TRBJ1-2	TRBD1	TRBV23-1	NA	CASGPDRGSYTF	TGCGCCAGCGGTCCGGACAGGGGGAGCTACACCTTC
TRBJ1-3	NA	TRBV5-8	few	CASSPGQFSGNTIYF	TGTGCCAGCAGCCCGGGTCAATTCTCTGGAAACACCATATATTTT
TRBJ1-2	NA	TRBV5-1	NA	CASSSEGQFYGYTF	TGCGCCAGCAGCTCAGAAGGACAGTTCTATGGCTACACCTTC
TRBJ1-1	NA	TRBV21-1	NA	CASSKQGPGLPNTEAFF	TGTGCCAGCAGCAAACAGGGGCCAGGGCTACCGAACACTGAAGCTTTCTTT
TRBJ2-2	NA	TRBV11-3	NA	CASSFFGGHLNTGELFF	TGTGCCAGCAGCTTCTTTGGTGGACACTTGAACACCGGGGAGCTGTTTTTT
TRBJ1-1	NA	TRBV6-5	NA	CASSTRGVSGTEAFF	TGTGCCAGCAGTACCCGCGGGGTTTCGGGCACTGAAGCTTTCTTT
TRBJ1-1	NA	TRBV20-1	NA	CSAGGEGRAFF	TGCAGTGCTGGAGGGGAGGGTCGCGCTTTCTTT
TRBJ2-1	TRBD2	TRBV9	NA	CASSVERGNEQFF	TGTGCCAGCAGCGTAGAGCGGGGCAATGAGCAGTTCTTC
TRBJ1-2	NA	TRBV5-1	NA	CASSLGNLDTYGYTF	TGCGCCAGCAGCCTGGGAAACCTGGACACGTATGGCTACACCTTC
TRBJ2-3	NA	TRBV4-3	NA	CASSQGGLVADTQYF	TGCGCCAGCAGCCAAGGGGGGCTAGTTGCAGATACGCAGTATTTT
TRBJ1-5	NA	TRBV4-1	NA	CASSQDLGRLNQPQHF	TGCGCCAGCAGCCAAGATCTGGGGCGCCTCAATCAGCCCCAGCATTTT
TRBJ1-1	NA	TRBV5-6	NA	CASSLGYGNPEAFF	TGTGCCAGCAGCTTGGGGTACGGGAACCCTGAAGCTTTCTTT